Presented here are 22 T cell receptor beta chains from one specimen sequenced in a study of CD8 T cells in Susac syndrome. RNA was extracted with the RNeasy kit, and a quantity of about 0.45 to 1 ug was reverse transcribed using random hexamers. TCRdb re-analysed the immunoSEQ multiplex PCR reads in MiXCR, keeping a single row per CDR3 protein. Of about 70,000 distinct CDR3 sequences detected, just over 95% appear once; the ten largest clones hold 0.1% to 0.12%. The sample comprised CD4+ T cells from PBMCs. Source of these receptors: a human donor with multiple sclerosis.

This chain connects TRBV29-1 to TRBJ1-2; D unclear. V dropped 4 bases and J dropped 3 bases, with 9 bases sitting between them. CDR1 and CDR2 (germline): SQVTM, ANQGSEA. The CDR3 runs to 12 residues. This CDR3 is CSVGVGHYGYTF. In DNA form, the CDR3 reads TGCAGCGTTGGGGTCGGGCACTATGGCTACACCTTC.

This chain joins TRBV4-1 and TRBJ2-7; possible D gene TRBD2, 6 bases. Trimming cost V 0 bases and J 0 bases, with 12 bases left between them. The CDR3 is 16 residues long. In germline, CDR1 is MGHRA, CDR2 YSYEKL. The CDR3 loop is CASSQDTGGVSYEQYF. The CDR3 region has the DNA TGCGCCAGCAGCCAAGACACCGGGGGTGTCTCCTACGAGCAGTACTTC.

The rearrangement uses TRBV20-1 and TRBJ2-7, with TRBD2 as a possible D gene (5 bases). This CDR3 region has 14 residues. V was pared by 3 bases and J by 4 bases, with 16 bases between. Germline-derived CDR1 and CDR2 are DFQATT and SNEGSKA (reference sequence). CDR3 residues: CSASDSEFGYEQYF. The CDR3 nucleotides read TGCAGTGCTAGTGATAGCGAGTTCGGATACGAGCAGTACTTC.

V usage is TRBV29-1 and J usage is TRBJ2-7, with a possible D match to TRBD1 (5 bases). The germline gives CDR1 SQVTM, CDR2 ANQGSEA. This CDR3 is built from 11 residues. V lost 4 bases and J lost 3, with 7 bases in between. CDR3 loop: CSVAGHYEQYF. The CDR3 coding sequence is TGCAGCGTTGCCGGACACTACGAGCAGTACTTC.

The V gene is TRBV21-1, the J gene TRBJ2-4; TRBD2, as called in the table, went unchecked against the DNA. TRBV21-1 is classified as a pseudogene. This CDR3 contains 17 residues. CDR3 region: CASAGGRFTVAKNIQYF. DNA for the CDR3: TGTGCCAGCGCGGGGGGGCGTTTTACCGTAGCCAAAAACATTCAGTACTTC.

The rearrangement links TRBV7-2 to TRBJ2-2, with a possible D match to TRBD2 (7 bases). V was clipped by 5 bases and J by 5 bases, with 18 bases between them. Germline V CDR1 and CDR2: SGHTA, FQGNSA. CDR3 length: 16 residues. As DNA, the CDR3 is TGTGCCAGCAGCGCCTGGACGGGGGGCCTTACCGGGGAGCTGTTTTTT. This sequence encodes CASSAWTGGLTGELFF. The entire variable domain, with the rest obtained from reference TRBV7-2 and TRBJ2-2, is as follows: GAGVSQSPSNKVTEKGKDVELRCDPISGHTALYWYRQSLGQGLEFLIYFQGNSAPDKSGLPSDRFSAERTGGSVSTLTIQRTQQEDSAVYLCASSAWTGGLTGELFFGEGSRLTVL.

The rearrangement joins TRBV12-3 or TRBV12-4 to TRBJ1-1; TRBD1 matches at 9 bases. Germline trimming cut 6 bases from V and 4 bases from J; bases unmatched to any gene: 9. The CDR3 contains 15 residues. The CDR3 DNA follows: TGTGCCAGCAGGGACCGACAGGGGGTTGGCACTGAAGCTTTCTTT. Translation: CASRDRQGVGTEAFF.

There are a few counts of this clonotype. This rearrangement joins TRBV5-4 to TRBJ2-3; a weak D match, TRBD2 (6 bases). Per the germline V gene, CDR1 is SGHNT and CDR2 is YYREEE (reference sequence). The CDR3 extends over 14 amino acids. V was trimmed by 0 bases and J by 4 bases, leaving 9 bases between them. The CDR3 nucleotides read TGTGCCAGCAGCTTGGGGCGGGGATCAGATACGCAGTATTTT. As protein: CASSLGRGSDTQYF.

This rearrangement joins TRBV5-1 to TRBJ2-1; possible D gene TRBD2, 5 bases. This CDR3 has 15 amino acids. Deletions cut 1 base from V and 0 bases from J, with 8 bases between. CDR1 is SGHRS and CDR2 is YFSETQ in the germline V gene. The CDR3 nucleotides read TGCGCCAGCAGCTTGCAGCGGAGCTCCTACAATGAGCAGTTCTTC. It yields the protein CASSLQRSSYNEQFF.

This rearrangement joins TRBV7-2 to TRBJ2-1, with D possibly being TRBD1 (5 bases). The CDR3 length is 15 residues. The germline gives CDR1 SGHTA, CDR2 FQGNSA. V was clipped by 2 bases and J by 7 bases, with 15 bases between them. The CDR3 is CASSLPPGMRNEQFF. The CDR3 nucleotides are TGTGCCAGCAGCTTACCGCCAGGGATGAGGAATGAGCAGTTCTTC.

This chain joins TRBV29-1 and TRBJ1-4; possible D gene TRBD1, 5 bases. Trimming left V 4 bases short and J 2 bases short, with 11 bases between. From germline, CDR1 is SQVTM and CDR2 ANQGSEA. The CDR3 is made up of 14 amino acids. DNA for the CDR3: TGCAGCGTTGGGGCAGGGTCTACTAATGAAAAACTGTTTTTT. Amino acids: CSVGAGSTNEKLFF.

The V call is TRBV3-1, the J call TRBJ2-5; TRBD2 matches at 11 bases. The V and J ends lost 4 bases and 3 bases, in that order; junction bases with no gene match: 7. The germline gives CDR1 LGHDT, CDR2 YNNKEL (reference sequence). The CDR3 consists of 16 residues. CDR3 region: CASSRLGLAGEETQYF. DNA for the CDR3: TGTGCCAGCAGCCGACTAGGACTAGCGGGTGAAGAGACCCAGTACTTC.

The chain employs TRBV9 and TRBJ2-1; D is undetermined. This CDR3 has 14 amino acids. Trimming pared 0 bases from V and 11 bases from J, leaving 15 bases between. Germline V gives CDR1 SGDLS, CDR2 YYNGEE. CDR3 loop: CASSVARSTLKQFF. CDR3 nucleotide sequence: TGTGCCAGCAGCGTAGCTCGCTCGACGCTTAAGCAGTTCTTC.

CDR3 sequence (DNA): TGTGCCATCAGTGAGTCGTGGCGGGGGGGCCAAGATACGCAGTATTTT. As protein: CAISESWRGGQDTQYF. The rearrangement joins TRBV10-3 to TRBJ2-3; TRBD2 matches at 9 bases. In germline, CDR1 is ENHRY, CDR2 SYGVKD. With V trimmed by 0 bases and J by 5 bases, 6 bases remained unmatched. There are 16 residues in the CDR3.

The chain uses TRBV6-6 and TRBJ2-3; no definite D call. V shed 6 bases and J shed 3 bases, with 10 bases lying between them. CDR1 is MNHNY and CDR2 is SVGAGI in the germline V gene (reference sequence). CDR3 length: 13 amino acids. The CDR3 protein is CASSRRRTDTQYF. CDR3 bases: TGTGCCAGCAGCCGTCGTCGGACAGATACGCAGTATTTT.

CDR3 amino acids: CASNPGPAGGQFF. In DNA form, the CDR3 reads TGTGCCAGTAATCCGGGCCCCGCAGGGGGGCAGTTCTTC. V and J are TRBV19 and TRBJ2-1; 7 nucleotides agree with TRBD1. The germline gives CDR1 LNHDA, CDR2 SQIVND (reference sequence). V lost 7 bases, J lost 12 bases, and 12 bases stayed unmatched. The CDR3 covers 13 residues.

The chain recombines TRBV19 with TRBJ2-7, with a weak D call TRBD1 (6 bases). This CDR3 has 15 amino acids. V was clipped by 2 bases and J by 2 bases, with 13 bases between them. Germline V gene sequence: CDR1 LNHDA, CDR2 SQIVND (reference sequence). CDR3 sequence (DNA): TGTGCCAGTAGTATATCCGGACAGCCAACCTACGAGCAGTACTTC. This translates into CASSISGQPTYEQYF.

The chain couples TRBV4-3 to TRBJ2-5; the D is unclear. V lost 4 bases, J lost 0 bases, and 3 bases lay in between. This CDR3 is 12 amino acids long. The germline V gene has CDR1 LGHNA and CDR2 YSLEER. CDR3 region: CASSPDQETQYF. The CDR3 DNA follows: TGCGCCAGCAGCCCGGACCAAGAGACCCAGTACTTC.

In this sample, this clonotype turned up once. The chain has TRBV30 and TRBJ1-6; unclear D gene. The V end was cut by 0 bases, the J end by 7 bases, with 13 bases between. This CDR3 is 15 amino acids long. Germline V gene sequence: CDR1 GTSNPN, CDR2 SVGIG (reference sequence). The DNA for the CDR3 is TGTGCCTGGAGTGTAGCAGTCTTGTCCAATTCACCCCTCCACTTT. Its translation: CAWSVAVLSNSPLHF.

This clonotype came up once. This chain joins TRBV30 and TRBJ1-2; D is possibly TRBD1 (5 bases). Germline CDR1 is GTSNPN and CDR2 is SVGIG (reference sequence). Trimming stripped 4 bases from V and 7 bases from J, with 16 bases between. The CDR3 has 13 amino acids. The CDR3 sequence: CAWMSRWGFGYTF. CDR3 sequence (DNA): TGTGCCTGGATGTCTCGTTGGGGCTTTGGCTACACCTTC.

This chain joins TRBV5-1 and TRBJ2-5; a weak D match, TRBD1 (5 bases). Trimming removed 7 bases from V and 2 bases from J, with 18 bases in between. Germline CDR1 and CDR2: SGHRS and YFSETQ. The CDR3 is 15 amino acids. CDR3 nucleotides: TGCGCCAGCCGTTCTACAAGACAGTTTCAAGAGACCCAGTACTTC. The encoded protein is CASRSTRQFQETQYF.

The gene calls are TRBV5-1 and TRBJ2-3, with TRBD1 matching over 10 bases. Per the germline V gene, CDR1 is SGHRS and CDR2 is YFSETQ. The CDR3 totals 17 residues. V lost 3 bases to trimming and J lost 4 bases; unmatched junction nucleotides: 11. CDR3 sequence: CASSSPPGQGLSDTQYF. The DNA for the CDR3 is TGCGCCAGCAGCTCACCACCGGGACAGGGGTTATCAGATACGCAGTATTTT. Using reference TRBV5-1 and TRBJ2-3 for the parts outside the CDR3, the full variable domain is KAGVTQTPRYLIKTRGQQVTLSCSPISGHRSVSWYQQTPGQGLQFLFEYFSETQRNKGNFPGRFSGRQFSNSRSEMNVSTLELGDSALYLCASSSPPGQGLSDTQYFGPGTRLTVL.